Listed below are T cell receptor beta chains from one sample, sequenced in a study of shared clonotypes between healthy human individuals. Assay: immunoSEQ multiplex PCR; the TCRdb copy retains only in-frame clones and omits some. Altogether over a million clones are present, about 96% being singletons, with the ten largest covering approximately 1%. Sequenced input: naive CD4+ T cells sorted from blood. These TCRs come from a young man in good health. Both conserved end residues are part of each CDR3. A D gene is named only where the DNA matches it firmly. Expanded clones get a size class; other rows say once, few or many, or leave the size out.

d_call	j_call	v_call	clone_size	cdr3_aa	cdr3_nt
-	TRBJ2-2	TRBV5-4	-	CASSLGGNTGELFF	TGTGCCAGCAGCTTGGGGGGGAACACCGGGGAGCTGTTTTTT
-	TRBJ2-5	TRBV5-4	-	CASSLDAEGHQYF	TGTGCCAGCAGCTTGGATGCGGAGGGACATCAGTACTTC
TRBD1	TRBJ1-2	TRBV5-4	-	CASSKTGVLYGYTF	TGTGCCAGCAGCAAAACAGGGGTGCTCTATGGCTACACCTTC
-	TRBJ2-7	TRBV5-1	-	CASSLAAGQPSEQYF	TGCGCCAGCAGCTTGGCGGCGGGACAGCCTTCCGAGCAGTACTTC
-	TRBJ1-1	TRBV10-1	few	CASSAGPMNTEAFF	TGCGCCAGCAGCGCCGGGCCAATGAACACTGAAGCTTTCTTT
-	TRBJ2-3	TRBV5-4	-	CASSPGQRDTQYF	TGTGCCAGCAGCCCTGGACAGAGAGATACGCAGTATTTT
-	TRBJ2-7	TRBV19	-	CASSSQNGPFEQYF	TGTGCCAGTAGTTCTCAGAACGGGCCCTTCGAGCAGTACTTC
-	TRBJ2-7	TRBV5-4	-	CASSLQGGTGRLEQYF	TGTGCCAGCAGCTTGCAGGGGGGAACAGGACGGCTTGAGCAGTACTTC
-	TRBJ1-1	TRBV7-9	few	CASSSDSLNMNTEAFF	TGTGCCAGCAGCTCTGACAGTCTCAACATGAACACTGAAGCTTTCTTT
TRBD2	TRBJ2-5	TRBV2	-	CASSLGGLAGGESETQYF	TGTGCCAGCAGCCTAGGGGGACTAGCGGGAGGGGAATCGGAGACCCAGTACTTC
-	TRBJ2-3	TRBV5-1	-	CASFLPGDTQYF	TGCGCCAGCTTCCTCCCAGGGGATACGCAGTATTTT
-	TRBJ2-5	TRBV6-6	-	CASSYLGLETQYF	TGTGCCAGCAGTTACTTGGGTTTAGAGACCCAGTACTTC
TRBD2	TRBJ2-1	TRBV7-3	-	CASSLIGLAGGPSYNEQFF	TGTGCCAGCAGCTTAATAGGGCTAGCGGGAGGGCCCTCCTACAATGAGCAGTTCTTC